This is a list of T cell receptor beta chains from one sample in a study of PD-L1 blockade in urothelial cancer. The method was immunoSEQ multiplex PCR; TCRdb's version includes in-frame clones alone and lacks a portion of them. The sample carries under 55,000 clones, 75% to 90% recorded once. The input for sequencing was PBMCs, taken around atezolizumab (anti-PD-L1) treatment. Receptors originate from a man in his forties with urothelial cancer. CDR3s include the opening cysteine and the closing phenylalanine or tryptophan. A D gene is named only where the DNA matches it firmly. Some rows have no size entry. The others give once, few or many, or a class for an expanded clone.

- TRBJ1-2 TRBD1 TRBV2 TGTGCCAGCAGGAGACAGGGTGGAGGCTACACCTTC CASRRQGGGYTF
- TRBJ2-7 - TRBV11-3 TGTGCCAGCAGCTTAGGTTCGGGGTCCTACGAGCAGTACTTC CASSLGSGSYEQYF
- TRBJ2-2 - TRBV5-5 TGTGCCAGCAGCGTGGTGGGGGGGGCGACCGGGGAGCTGTTTTTT CASSVVGGATGELFF
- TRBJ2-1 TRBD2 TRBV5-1 TGCGCCAGCAGCTTGGTAGGCCTAGCGGGTTACAATGAGCAGTTCTTC CASSLVGLAGYNEQFF
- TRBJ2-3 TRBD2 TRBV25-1 TGTGCCAGCAGTGGCCCCGTACTAGCGGGAGTCACAGATACGCAGTATTTT CASSGPVLAGVTDTQYF
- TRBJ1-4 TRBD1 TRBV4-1 TGCGCCAGCAGCCCCGGGACAGGGGAATGGAAACTGTTTTTT CASSPGTGEWKLFF
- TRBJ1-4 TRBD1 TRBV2 TGTGCCAGCGCCCCGGGCAGGGGGCAGACTAATGAAAAACTGTTTTTT CASAPGRGQTNEKLFF
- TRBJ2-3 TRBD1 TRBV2 TGTGCCAGCAGTTTGGACAGGGGGCGCTCAGATACGCAGTATTTT CASSLDRGRSDTQYF
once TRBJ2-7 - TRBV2 TGTGCCAGCAGAGAGATTCGGGCCTACGAGCAGTACTTC CASREIRAYEQYF
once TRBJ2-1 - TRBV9 TGTGCCAGCAGCGTGAGGGAAGGGTCTTTAGGCCGGAACAATGAGCAGTTCTTC CASSVREGSLGRNNEQFF
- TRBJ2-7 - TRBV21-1 TGTGCCAGCCGTTACAGGACCCTCACCTACGAGCAGTACTTC CASRYRTLTYEQYF
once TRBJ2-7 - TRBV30 TGTGCCTGGAGTGTTAGCGGACTCCTCGCCGAGCAGTACTTC CAWSVSGLLAEQYF
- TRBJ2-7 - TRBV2 TGTGCCAGCGCGGAGGCTCCGGCGTCCCGGCAGTACTTC CASAEAPASRQYF
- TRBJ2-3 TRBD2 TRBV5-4 TGTGCCAGCAGCTCCGCGGGGGTTAGCACAGATACGCAGTATTTT CASSSAGVSTDTQYF
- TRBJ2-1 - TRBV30 TGTGCCTGGAACTTTGGAGGCTCCTACAATGAGCAGTTCTTC CAWNFGGSYNEQFF
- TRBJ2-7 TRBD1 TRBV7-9 TGTGCCAGCAGCGCACGACCCCTCGGAGCCGGGACAGGGGGCGAGCAGTACTTC CASSARPLGAGTGGEQYF
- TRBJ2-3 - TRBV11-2 TGTGCCAGCAGACCTGACGGTGGGAGTACGCAGTATTTT CASRPDGGSTQYF
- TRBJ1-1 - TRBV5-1 TGCGCCAGCAGCTTATCTTCCGCGACTGAAGCTTTCTTT CASSLSSATEAFF
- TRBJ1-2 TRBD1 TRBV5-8 TGTGCCAGCAGGACCCGGACAGGGGCTCATGGCTACACCTTC CASRTRTGAHGYTF
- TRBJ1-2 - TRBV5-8 TGTGCCAGCAGCTTGAGGGCAGGAGGCTATGGCTACACCTTC CASSLRAGGYGYTF
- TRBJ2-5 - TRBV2 TGTGCCAGCGGGGGGACCGGGACAGATCAAGAGACCCAGTACTTC CASGGTGTDQETQYF
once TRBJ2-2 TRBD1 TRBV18 TGTGCCAGCTCACCACCGAACAGGGGGCCGAACACCGGGGAGCTGTTTTTT CASSPPNRGPNTGELFF
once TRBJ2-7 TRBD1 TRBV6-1 TGTGCCAGCAGCGTCCGGGACAGGCTCTACGAGCAGTACTTC CASSVRDRLYEQYF
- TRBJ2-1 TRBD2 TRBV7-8 TGTGCCAGCACCCTCAGCTATAGCGGGAAATACAATGAGCAGTTCTTC CASTLSYSGKYNEQFF